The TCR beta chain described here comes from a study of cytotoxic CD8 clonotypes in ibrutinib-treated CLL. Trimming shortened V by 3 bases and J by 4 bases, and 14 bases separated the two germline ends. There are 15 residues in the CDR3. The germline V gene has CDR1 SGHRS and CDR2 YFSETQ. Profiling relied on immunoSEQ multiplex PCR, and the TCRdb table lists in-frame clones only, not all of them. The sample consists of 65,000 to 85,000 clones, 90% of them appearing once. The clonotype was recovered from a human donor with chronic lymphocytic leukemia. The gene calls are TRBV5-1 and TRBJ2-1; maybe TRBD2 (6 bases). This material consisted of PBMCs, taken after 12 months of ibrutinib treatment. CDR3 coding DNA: TGCGCCAGCAGCTATTCGGGGACTGCTTACAATGAGCAGTTCTTC. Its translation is CASSYSGTAYNEQFF.